What follows are 14 T cell receptor beta chains derived from one specimen sequenced in a study of cytotoxic CD8 clonotypes in ibrutinib-treated CLL. Using immunoSEQ multiplex PCR, the repertoire was profiled, and TCRdb retains in-frame clones only, with some absent. The data contain under 30,000 clones, about 80% of them singletons. This specimen was PBMCs, taken after 36 months of ibrutinib treatment. All receptors come from a human donor with chronic lymphocytic leukemia.

The CDR3 reads CASSLDLDRASRFSYTF. The DNA for the CDR3 is TGTGCCAGCAGCTTAGACCTGGACAGGGCTTCGCGTTTCTCCTACACCTTC. The chain links TRBV7-2 to TRBJ1-2, with 8 nucleotides matching TRBD1. The CDR3 is 17 residues long. V gave up 1 base and J gave up 10 bases; unmatched junction bases: 17. The V gene's germline CDR1 is SGHTA and CDR2 FQGNSA.

The chain combines TRBV2 with TRBJ1-1, with 9 bases identical to TRBD1. Germline CDR1 SNHLY, CDR2 FYNNEI. The CDR3 totals 14 residues. Trimming removed 7 bases from V and 1 base from J; junction bases left unmatched: 4. The CDR3 nucleotides read TGTGCCAGCAAAGGACAGGGGTGGAACACTGAAGCTTTCTTT. It translates to CASKGQGWNTEAFF.

The chain uses TRBV19 and TRBJ2-5; no clear D. This CDR3 has 11 residues. CDR1 is LNHDA and CDR2 is SQIVND in the germline V gene (reference sequence). The V and J ends lost 4 bases and 5 bases respectively, with 5 bases between them. CDR3 sequence (DNA): TGTGCCAGTAGTACCCGGGAGACCCAGTACTTC. Protein product: CASSTRETQYF.

The chain recombines TRBV18 with TRBJ2-7; the D gene is possibly TRBD1 (6 bases). The CDR3 contains 12 residues. The germline V gene encodes CDR1 KGHSH and CDR2 LQKENI. V shed 5 bases and J shed 5 bases, with 10 bases lying between them. As DNA, the CDR3 is TGTGCCAGCTCAGCCCAGGGGAACGAGCAGTACTTC. Translated: CASSAQGNEQYF.

The CDR3, as DNA: TGTGCCAGCATGGTCAGGGAGGCCACTGAAGCTTTCTTT. It codes for CASMVREATEAFF. The chain combines TRBV2 with TRBJ1-1, with D possibly being TRBD1 (5 bases). V was cut by 7 bases and J by 4 bases, with 13 bases left in between. This CDR3 has 13 residues. Germline V gives CDR1 SNHLY, CDR2 FYNNEI.

The chain has TRBV7-9 and TRBJ2-7; TRBD1 or TRBD2 may be the D gene (6 bases each). The germline V gene has CDR1 SEHNR and CDR2 FQNEAQ (reference sequence). The CDR3 loop spans 14 amino acids. Trimming took 0 bases from V and 2 from J, leaving 8 bases between them. Here the CDR3 reads CASSLAGGTYEQYF. The DNA of the CDR3 is TGTGCCAGCAGCTTAGCGGGGGGCACCTACGAGCAGTACTTC.

The chain uses TRBV4-3 and TRBJ1-2, with D possibly matching TRBD1 (5 bases). This CDR3 spans 14 amino acids. The ends were cut back, 0 bases at V and 5 bases at J, with 10 bases in the middle. Germline CDR1 and CDR2: LGHNA and YSLEER. CDR3 DNA: TGCGCCAGCAGCCAAGATTCGGGGGGGTATGGCTACACCTTC. It is translated as CASSQDSGGYGYTF.

This clone was detected only a few times. The rearrangement links TRBV4-3 to TRBJ2-5; D is uncertain. CDR3 length equals 15 residues. Trimming stripped 0 bases from V and 3 bases from J, with 11 bases between. CDR1 and CDR2 from the germline V gene are LGHNA and YSLEER. The CDR3 region is CASSQDYGYEETQYF. Written as DNA, the CDR3 is TGCGCCAGCAGCCAAGATTACGGGTACGAAGAGACCCAGTACTTC.

In nucleotides, the CDR3 is TGTGCCAGCAGTTTCAGTTATTCCTATAATTCACCCCTCCACTTT. As protein: CASSFSYSYNSPLHF. The chain combines TRBV6-5 with TRBJ1-6; D unresolved. CDR3 size: 15 residues. CDR1 is MNHEY and CDR2 is SVGAGI in the germline V gene. Trimming left V 4 bases short and J 1 base short, with 8 bases between.

The chain couples TRBV7-9 to TRBJ1-1; possible D gene TRBD1, 5 bases. The CDR3 is 14 residues long. Germline CDR1 is SEHNR and CDR2 is FQNEAQ (reference sequence). The ends were cut back, 3 bases at V and 5 bases at J, with 13 bases in the middle. Written as DNA, the CDR3 is TGTGCCAGCAGCTTCCGGGGGTCCAAGACTGAAGCTTTCTTT. It is translated as CASSFRGSKTEAFF.

This sequence joins TRBV4-1 and TRBJ1-1; D might be TRBD1 (5 bases). This CDR3 has 16 amino acids. Trimming took off 3 bases at V and 1 base at J, with 15 bases between the two ends. The germline CDR1 and CDR2 sequences are MGHRA and YSYEKL. CDR3 sequence reads: CASSQGDLRGNTEAFF. The CDR3 DNA reads as TGCGCCAGCAGCCAGGGCGACCTAAGGGGGAACACTGAAGCTTTCTTT.

The chain uses TRBV5-4 and TRBJ2-3; D is perhaps TRBD2 (6 bases). Germline V gene data show CDR1 as SGHNT and CDR2 as YYREEE (reference sequence). Trimming pared 4 bases from V and 4 bases from J, leaving 10 bases between. The CDR3 consists of 13 residues. The CDR3: CASSPTSADTQYF. In nucleotides, the CDR3 is TGTGCCAGCAGCCCGACTAGTGCAGATACGCAGTATTTT.

The J gene is TRBJ1-2, the V gene TRBV4-3; 7 bases are shared with TRBD1. The V and J ends lost 0 bases and 4 bases, in that order; junction bases with no gene match: 17. From germline, CDR1 is LGHNA and CDR2 YSLEER. The CDR3 loop spans 19 amino acids. CDR3 nucleotide sequence: TGCGCCAGCAGCCAAGATCTCCTATGGGGAAGGGGGCTTGGCTATGGCTACACCTTC. Residues: CASSQDLLWGRGLGYGYTF.

The rearrangement links TRBV5-4 to TRBJ1-1; D perhaps matches TRBD1 (5 bases). Germline V lookup: CDR1 SGHNT, CDR2 YYREEE (reference sequence). This CDR3 is built from 14 residues. V lost 0 bases, J lost 3 bases, and 9 bases lay in between. CDR3 amino acids: CASSLGGSHTEAFF. The CDR3 DNA is TGTGCCAGCAGCTTGGGGGGGAGCCACACTGAAGCTTTCTTT.